This note documents a single T cell receptor beta chain sequence. The PCR was carried out with 60 Vbeta primers and 13 Jbeta primers. Using immunoSEQ multiplex PCR, the repertoire was profiled, and TCRdb retains in-frame clones only, with some absent. The table shows roughly 160,000 clones, with around 80% occurring only once. The entry originates in a study of cytomegalovirus exposure and HLA in healthy donors. Germline CDR1 is MNHNS and CDR2 is SASEGT. The ends lost 6 bases at V and 10 bases at J; junction bases unmatched: 11. CDR3 length: 14 amino acids. Donors consisted of healthy bone marrow donors.

Sequencing was carried out using PBMCs. This sequence originates from a woman aged 35 to 49 in good health and CMV-seropositive. The chain links TRBV6-1 to TRBJ2-5, with TRBD1 identical over 10 bases. The CDR3 spells CASSVPGQGSVQYF. In DNA, the CDR3 is TGTGCCAGCAGCGTACCGGGACAGGGGTCGGTCCAGTACTTC.